This T cell receptor beta chain stems from a study of T cell responses to AZD1222 COVID-19 vaccine. The table came from immunoSEQ multiplex PCR; TCRdb's copy has only in-frame clones and leaves some out. The top ten hold less than 5.5% of the sample, which has around 160,000 clones, around 90% seen once. Study-wide findings and caveats: Possibly, clonal diversity was underestimated; donors were largely white British and included more females.

Only a few counts were recorded for this clone. Antigen unknown. Distinct nucleotide sequences in the sample also encode this CDR3. This TCR was recovered from an adult in good health. The material sequenced was peripheral blood, taken on day 0 of AZD1222 vaccination.

The CDR3 DNA sequence: TGTGCCAGCAGTTACAGTGGCTATTCCTACGAGCAGTACTTC. Its protein product is CASSYSGYSYEQYF. This rearrangement joins TRBV6-5 to TRBJ2-7; D unclear. Looked up from germline, CDR1 is MNHEY and CDR2 is SVGAGI. The CDR3 is 14 amino acids. V lost 2 bases, J lost 1 base, and 9 bases lay in between.